This T cell receptor (beta chain) was sequenced in a study of T cell responses to AZD1222 COVID-19 vaccine. The study's findings and limits: Dominant CD4 TCR responses targeted spike regions 160-218 and 743-854.

Assay used: immunoSEQ multiplex PCR; TCRdb lists only in-frame clones, some missing. The sample has around 35,000 clones; 70% to 90% are singletons. In regard to this clone: The antigen is not known.

In germline, CDR1 is ENHRY, CDR2 SYGVKD. The CDR3 loop spans 12 amino acids. V was clipped by 8 bases and J by 7 bases, with 14 bases between them. The chain employs TRBV10-3 and TRBJ1-1; maybe TRBD1 (6 bases). This receptor was identified in an adult who received the AZD1222 COVID-19 vaccine. This specimen consisted of peripheral blood, obtained 28 days after the second AZD1222 dose. DNA of the CDR3: TGTGCCATCGGAGAGGGGGAGATTGAAGCTTTCTTT. Its translation is CAIGEGEIEAFF.